This T cell receptor (beta chain) was captured by sequencing in a study of cytomegalovirus exposure and HLA in healthy donors. As concerns this clone: Its antigen is unknown.

TCRdb's table, derived via immunoSEQ multiplex PCR, lists solely in-frame clones and lacks some. The sample lists roughly 75,000 clones, 94% occurring once. Germline CDR1 reads MDHEN; CDR2 reads SYDVKM. The ends lost 8 bases at V and 0 bases at J; junction bases unmatched: 15. The length of the CDR3 is 18 residues. Overall study findings and caveats: Later, an analysis found that TCR clusters from the first cohort tended to co-occur in the 90 to 150 validation repertoires.

Sequenced sample: PBMCs. The sequence was obtained from a woman under 30 in good health and CMV-seropositive. V usage is TRBV28 and J usage is TRBJ1-1, with TRBD1 matching over 10 bases. Here the CDR3 reads CASQARDRGLIMNTEAFF. The CDR3 region has the DNA TGTGCCAGCCAGGCCCGGGACAGGGGATTGATTATGAACACTGAAGCTTTCTTT.